This T cell receptor (beta chain) comes out of a study of T cells in Graves' hyperthyroidism and ophthalmopathy (dated by TCRdb to about 2019). The study in broad terms: Peripheral blood was collected at initial diagnosis, before any treatment. In addition, the study compared T-cell repertoires in thyroid tissue and in blood from roughly 6 Graves' hyperthyroidism patients. The 75 to 100 discovery patients were divided at random into training and test sets in a 7:3 ratio. To identify TCR V-J signatures that set the groups apart, the researchers used a discovery cohort of about a hundred patients, made up of fewer than 50 with Graves' ophthalmopathy and 57 with stable Graves' hyperthyroidism. The paper describes TCR Vbeta CDR3 sequencing of about 140 peripheral blood samples, made up of 43 ophthalmopathy patients, 70 to 75 hyperthyroidism patients and roughly 17 progressor patients. Prospective prediction of ophthalmopathy was tested in an independent validation cohort of fewer than 20 hyperthyroidism patients and around 16 patients who later progressed to ophthalmopathy. After blood sampling, hyperthyroidism patients were treated with methimazole at a starting dose of 30 mg daily, and ophthalmopathy patients were treated with high-dose intravenous methylprednisolone. Broader findings and caveats from the paper: In validation, progression to ophthalmopathy was predicted by the model with approximately 67% sensitivity and around 76% specificity, a median of about 6.4 months before onset. Sample size was not statistically predetermined, and investigators were not blinded to group allocation. A model built on a 13 V-J signature distinguished ophthalmopathy from stable hyperthyroidism, reaching around 90% sensitivity and around 82% specificity in cross-validation and 80%/75% in testing. Most expanded thyroid clonotypes (frequency above 0.001) were also found in blood, which suggests that blood repertoires may mirror thyroid immune responses.

Turning to this clonotype: No cognate antigen has been identified for it. The conserved phenylalanine or tryptophan is not found at the CDR3 terminus, so this likely reflects a read error. The limits of the CDR3 on the DNA are not certain, so only TCRdb's listed CDR3 is given.

A patient counted as having stable Graves' hyperthyroidism if no progression to ophthalmopathy occurred over 18 months of follow-up. Hyperthyroidism patients were newly diagnosed, with disease duration under 2 months, and aged 18 to 65 years. Patients with uncontrolled infections, other autoimmune diseases, pregnancy or lactation were excluded. Diagnoses were based on clinical symptoms, serum thyroxine and TRAb, thyroid ultrasound and orbital computed tomography. PBMCs were separated from under 12 ml of fresh peripheral blood using Ficoll-Paque density gradient centrifugation. Trizol reagent was used to extract total RNA, and RNA quality was then checked on an Agilent 2100 Bioanalyzer. Amplification of TCR beta CDR3 regions was carried out from RNA transcripts. A first-round RT-PCR of the TCR CDR3 used the HTBI primer set with the Qiagen OneStep RT-PCR kit. The libraries were constructed in a second round of multiplex PCR and then size-selected and purified. Libraries were sequenced paired-end with 100 bp reads on an Illumina HiSeq2000. The paper's data handling went like this. Raw data were processed with SOAPnuke, discarding reads with adapters, uncalled bases, mean Phred below 15, or no exact constant-primer or identifier match. High-quality paired reads were merged with COPE v1.2.5, and unique nucleotide sequences were defined as clonotypes. MiTCR v1.1 was used to align the clonotypes against IMGT TRBV, TRBD and TRBJ reference segments. The analysis included only V-J combinations with a frequency above 0.0001, which together covered around 99% of the repertoires. A TCS score was defined as the ratio of F50 (clonal expansion) to E x V (chaos), with BLOSUM62-based TCRdist applied between CDR3 peptides within each V-J. Welch's t-statistics and random forest reduced around 510 V-J features to 13, which were used in a naive Bayes classifier (R e1071). Thyroid-blood repertoire similarity was quantified with the Morisita-Horn index. TCRdb redid the processing of the public reads, applying fastp at Q25 and MiXCR, and retained in-frame beta chains. Here each entry gathers all rows of one CDR3 protein and keeps the most common genes and DNA. These V and J calls derive from TCRdb rather than the authors' analysis. The sample yields around 700,000 distinct CDR3 sequences; roughly a third were counted once. The ten largest clones take up around 32% of the sample.

The CDR3 length equals 8 residues, ends included. According to the germline V gene, CDR1 reads SGDLS and CDR2 reads YYNGEE. The sequence came from a woman aged 35 to 49 with Graves' hyperthyroidism. The sequence links TRBV9 to TRBJ2-2; the table's TRBD1 call for D was not verified on the DNA. The source material was blood. The CDR3 protein sequence reads: CASSVRTG.